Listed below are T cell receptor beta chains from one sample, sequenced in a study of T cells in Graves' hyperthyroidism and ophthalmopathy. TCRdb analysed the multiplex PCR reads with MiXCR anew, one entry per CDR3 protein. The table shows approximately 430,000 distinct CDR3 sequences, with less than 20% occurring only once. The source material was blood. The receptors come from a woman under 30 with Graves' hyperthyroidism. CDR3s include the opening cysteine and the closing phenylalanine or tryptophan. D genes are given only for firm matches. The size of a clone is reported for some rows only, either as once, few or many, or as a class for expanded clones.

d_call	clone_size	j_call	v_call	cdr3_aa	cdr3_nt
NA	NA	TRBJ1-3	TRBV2	CASSDQGLPGNTIYF	TGTGCCAGCAGCGATCAGGGCTTGCCTGGAAACACCATATATTTT
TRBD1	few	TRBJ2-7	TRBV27	CASVSGQGFYEQYF	TGTGCCAGCGTATCGGGACAGGGCTTCTACGAGCAGTACTTC
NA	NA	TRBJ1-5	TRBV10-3	CAISPLEDQPQHF	TGTGCCATCAGCCCCCTCGAAGATCAGCCCCAGCATTTT
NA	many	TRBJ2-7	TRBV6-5	CASSYLDRLPYEQYF	TGTGCCAGCAGTTACCTGGACCGGTTACCCTACGAGCAGTACTTC
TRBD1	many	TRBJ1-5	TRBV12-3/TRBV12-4	CASSQGGDNQPQHF	TGTGCCAGCAGCCAGGGGGGGGACAATCAGCCCCAGCATTTT
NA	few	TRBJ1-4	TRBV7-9	CASSTTQALNEKLFF	TGTGCCAGCAGTACTACCCAGGCGCTTAATGAAAAACTGTTTTTT
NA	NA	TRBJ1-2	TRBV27	CASHGSHGYTF	TGTGCCAGTCACGGATCGCATGGCTACACCTTC
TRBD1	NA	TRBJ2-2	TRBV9	CASSDDRENTGELFF	TGTGCCAGCAGCGACGACAGGGAGAACACCGGGGAGCTGTTTTTT
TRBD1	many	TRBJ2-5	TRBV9	CASSLRQGTETQYF	TGTGCCAGCAGCCTACGACAGGGGACAGAGACCCAGTACTTC
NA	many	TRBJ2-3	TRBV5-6	CASSLDWGSTDTQYF	TGTGCCAGCAGCCTCGACTGGGGCAGCACAGATACGCAGTATTTT
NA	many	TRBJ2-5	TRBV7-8	CASSLVPGRETQYF	TGTGCCAGCAGCTTAGTCCCCGGGCGCGAGACCCAGTACTTC
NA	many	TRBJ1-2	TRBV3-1	CASSQEGGRGYTF	TGTGCCAGCAGCCAAGAGGGCGGGCGCGGCTACACCTTC
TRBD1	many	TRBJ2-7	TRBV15	CATGTGAFEQYF	TGTGCCACCGGGACAGGGGCTTTCGAGCAGTACTTC
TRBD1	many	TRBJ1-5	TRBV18	CASSPTGPYSNQPQHF	TGTGCCAGCTCACCGACAGGGCCCTATAGCAATCAGCCCCAGCATTTT
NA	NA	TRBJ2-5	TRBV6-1	CASSELKGLETQYF	TGTGCCAGCAGTGAATTAAAGGGCTTGGAGACCCAGTACTTC
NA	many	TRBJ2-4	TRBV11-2	CASSLVPSASIQYF	TGTGCCAGCAGCTTAGTGCCGAGCGCTAGCATTCAGTACTTC
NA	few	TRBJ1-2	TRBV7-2	CASSSFDRYYGYTF	TGTGCCAGCAGTTCATTTGATAGGTACTATGGCTACACCTTC
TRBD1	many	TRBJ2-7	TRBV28	CASSLLTFRDRSYEQYF	TGTGCCAGCAGCCTACTTACCTTCCGGGACAGGTCCTACGAGCAGTACTTC
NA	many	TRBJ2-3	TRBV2	CASRVEFTDTQYF	TGTGCCAGCAGGGTTGAATTCACAGATACGCAGTATTTT
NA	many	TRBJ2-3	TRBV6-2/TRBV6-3	CASRARTSTDTQYF	TGTGCCAGCAGGGCCCGAACGAGCACAGATACGCAGTATTTT
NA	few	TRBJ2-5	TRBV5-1	CASSLIPGQETQYF	TGCGCCAGCAGCTTGATTCCGGGGCAAGAGACCCAGTACTTC
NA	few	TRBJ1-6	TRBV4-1	CASSQGLSSGYDSPLHF	TGCGCCAGCAGCCAAGGCCTCTCGTCGGGGTACGATTCACCCCTCCACTTT
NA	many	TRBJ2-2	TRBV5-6	CASSLVTHVQTGELFF	TGTGCCAGCAGCTTGGTTACCCATGTTCAGACCGGGGAGCTGTTTTTT
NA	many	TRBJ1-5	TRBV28	CASSLGSTANQPQHF	TGTGCCAGCAGTTTAGGGTCAACGGCCAATCAGCCCCAGCATTTT
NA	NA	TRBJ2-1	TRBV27	CASGVQGTKLYNEQFF	TGTGCCAGCGGTGTGCAGGGGACTAAGCTTTACAATGAGCAGTTCTTC
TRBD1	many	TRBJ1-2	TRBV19	CASSILQGRYGYTF	TGTGCCAGTAGTATCCTACAGGGGAGATATGGCTACACCTTC